These T cell receptor beta chains were read from a single sample in a study of blood T cell repertoires in COVID-19. Only in-frame clones appear in the TCRdb table, and some are missing; sequencing was by immunoSEQ multiplex PCR. The top ten hold 6.6% of the sample, which has more than 95,000 clones, about 85% seen once. Material: peripheral blood. The origin of the receptors is a man at least 80 years old with active or convalescent COVID-19. The CDR3 runs from the conserved cysteine through the conserved F or W.

len,v_gene,CDR3aa
13,TRBV11-1,CASSLTSRETQYF
19,TRBV7-2,CASSSSRDRPQGRNYGYTF
14,TRBV28,CASRLVRGDYGYTF
17,TRBV7-2,CASSLAYSVGGPEEQYF
13,TRBV6-2/TRBV6-3,CASSSLVGETQYF
14,TRBV18,CASSATTGEDAQYF
15,TRBV5-6,CASSSPDRRTYEQYF
11,TRBV3-1/TRBV3-2,CASSLADEQYF
15,TRBV4-1,CASSQDGTDTDTQYF
17,TRBV10-1,CATQGGGTSVGLKTQYF
14,TRBV2,CASSNRDRNTEAFF
15,TRBV2,CASSEPSGGSETQYF
13,TRBV4-1,CASNWREGYEQYF
13,TRBV6-5,CASSQGRNQPQHF
16,TRBV5-6,CASRRQGGGTNYGYTF
16,TRBV6-2/TRBV6-3,CASSTRDRGVPYEQYF
12,TRBV6-5,CASSQGSTEAFF
15,TRBV9,CASSVGGTGVETQYF
13,TRBV6-5,CASSLSLVTEAFF
16,TRBV5-4,CASSHGGGRGTDTQYF
13,TRBV5-4,CASGHPRTDTQYF
16,TRBV7-2,CASSPRTGNAGNGYTF
13,TRBV7-9,CASSSGILYEQYF
16,TRBV5-5,CASSLGYTGGFNEQFF
14,TRBV11-2,CASSPGTESYGYTF
15,TRBV7-2,CASSPQGGSSYEQYF
16,TRBV7-8,CASSLANRVDTGELFF
17,TRBV24-1,CATSDRAPSGRTDTQYF
15,TRBV5-1,CASSLAGQGDSPLHF
17,TRBV19,CASSMTGTGFHNSPLHF
16,TRBV4-1,CASSQELASSYNEQFF
15,TRBV5-6,CASSLESGFNYGYTF
16,TRBV18,CASSPLLAGGADTQYF
16,TRBV18,CASSPSGGAGHYGYTF
17,TRBV4-1,CASSQDIPRVAKNIQYF
15,TRBV4-3,CASSQEWAAPYEQYF
15,TRBV24-1,CATSDLALARNEQFF
14,TRBV24-1,CASQSGQGLYGYTF
14,TRBV4-2,CASSQEGRRTEAFF
16,TRBV5-6,CASSLGSTWPFSPLHF
16,TRBV18,CASSPTRTGGVYEQYF
14,TRBV6-1,CASSHRGSTDTQYF
14,TRBV7-6,CASSRQGGNTEAFF
16,TRBV7-9,CASSLDMGQGFYGYTF
15,TRBV20-1,CSASDGGGNGEKLFF
14,TRBV7-2,CASSAPGYNQPQHF
12,TRBV18,CASSSEADTQYF
15,TRBV2,CASTRDRGSTGELFF
13,TRBV5-5,CASSLEWRREQFF
15,TRBV9,CASSVSIAGGDEQYF
16,TRBV9,CASSLGQGVTGNTIYF
14,TRBV4-2,CASSESPVGNTIYF
14,TRBV19,CASENQGAKTEAFF
15,TRBV18,CASSPPSGGGEKLFF
16,TRBV19,CASSSRQRQGWETQYF
12,TRBV5-4,CASSLQGYGYTF
16,TRBV7-3,CASSRPGRGAYNEQFF